This T cell receptor beta chain was recovered during a study of blood T cell repertoires in COVID-19 (dated by TCRdb to about 2020). Concerning the study at large: Collaborator samples came from the United States, Italy and Spain and covered acute and convalescent phases of COVID-19. The prospective study material was composed of cDNA or gDNA derived from T cells, B-cell-depleted T cells, or PBMCs. The dataset comprised deeply sampled blood TCRbeta repertoires from subjects exposed to, actively infected with, or recovered from COVID-19. A freely available public database, intended as a resource for researchers studying the immune response to SARS-CoV-2, is where the repertoires were released. The samples were drawn from the first 160 participants of the ongoing ImmuneRACE study and from about 1,200 subjects provided by 6 global collaborators. Nearly every sample came with metadata listing a de-identified subject ID, COVID-19 status, age in years and sex. Where available, HLA class I and class II types were obtained from metadata supplied by the sample provider rather than from assay-based typing.

Measured from the cysteine to the phenylalanine, the CDR3 is 15 residues long. CDR3 DNA is the only sequence kept; it has 45 bases, read in frame from the first base. Trimmed from V: 4 bases; trimmed from J: 3 bases; junction bases lacking a gene match: 4. CDR1 is given as SGHTA and CDR2 as FQGNSA, both from the germline V gene. Each collaborating institution followed its own protocols to collect whole blood in K2EDTA tubes. For TCRbeta analysis, collaborators shipped samples as frozen whole blood, isolated PBMCs, or DNA extracted from either of those sample types. Paper-wide results and their limitations: The quantity of clinical and demographic metadata differed by source and by participant and was supplied without curation.

This clone came up once. No antigen is known for it. Nothing much larger sits one base from this clone, and base qualities are not available. TCRbeta CDR3 regions were amplified from genomic DNA using the immunoSEQ Assay, a bias-controlled multiplex PCR. The original pipeline was this. The number of nucleated cells in each sample was estimated from the amplification of reference gene primers within the assay. Sequence reads were collapsed and filtered to measure the absolute abundance of every unique TCRbeta CDR3 rearrangement. For each sample, productive Simpson clonality was calculated as the square root of Simpson's diversity index over productive rearrangements. Not all clones reach the TCRdb copy of this immuneACCESS table, which keeps in-frame sequences only. Checked studies attribute under half of the gap to unresolved V genes and leave the rest unexplained. The V and J calls and clone size are taken from that table; D and trimming were inferred from the DNA. A total of about 83,000 clones appear in this sample, roughly 87% of them only once. The leading ten clones occupy 3% of the sample.

Sequenced material: peripheral blood. The rearrangement joined TRBV7-2 to TRBJ2-7; 12 middle bases align to TRBD2. This receptor was taken from a woman in her 50s with active or convalescent COVID-19. The nucleotides are TGTGCCAGCAGCTCCGGACTAGCGGGGAACTACGAGCAGTACTTC. This sequence encodes CASSSGLAGNYEQYF.